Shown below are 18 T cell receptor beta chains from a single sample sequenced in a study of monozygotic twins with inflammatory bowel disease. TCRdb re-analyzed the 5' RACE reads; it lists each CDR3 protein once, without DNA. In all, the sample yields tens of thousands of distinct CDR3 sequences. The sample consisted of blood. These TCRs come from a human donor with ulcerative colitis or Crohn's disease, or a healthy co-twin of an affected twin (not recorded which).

CDR3 amino acids: CASSGTGEGYGYTF. V usage is TRBV12-3 or TRBV12-4 and J usage is TRBJ1-2; TCRdb outputs TRBD1, but without DNA this stays unchecked. CDR3 length equals 14 residues.

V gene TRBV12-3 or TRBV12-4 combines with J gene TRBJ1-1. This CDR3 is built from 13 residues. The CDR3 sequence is CASSLKGNTEAFF.

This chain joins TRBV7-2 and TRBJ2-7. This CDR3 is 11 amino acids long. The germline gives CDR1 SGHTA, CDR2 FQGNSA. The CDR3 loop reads CASSSYYEQYF.

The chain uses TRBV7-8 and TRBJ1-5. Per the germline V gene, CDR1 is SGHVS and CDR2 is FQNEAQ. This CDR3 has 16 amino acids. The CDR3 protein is CASSLGDLPRNQPQHF.

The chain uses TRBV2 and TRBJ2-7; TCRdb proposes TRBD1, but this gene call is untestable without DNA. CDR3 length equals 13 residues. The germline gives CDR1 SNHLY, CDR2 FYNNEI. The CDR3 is CAIESEQGKVQYF. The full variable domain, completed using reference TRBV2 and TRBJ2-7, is EPEVTQTPSHQVTQMGQEVILRCVPISNHLYFYWYRQILGQKVEFLVSFYNNEISEKSEIFDDQFSVERPDGSNFTLKIRSTKLEDSAMYFCAIESEQGKVQYFGPGTRLTVT.

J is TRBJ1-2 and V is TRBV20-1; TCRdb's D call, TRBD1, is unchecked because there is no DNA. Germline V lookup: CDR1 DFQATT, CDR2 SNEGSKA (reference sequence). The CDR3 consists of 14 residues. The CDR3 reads CSAPRDRANYGYTF.

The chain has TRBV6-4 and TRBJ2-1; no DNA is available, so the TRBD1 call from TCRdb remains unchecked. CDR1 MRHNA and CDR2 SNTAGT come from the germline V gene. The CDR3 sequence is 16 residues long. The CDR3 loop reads CASSARTDRASDEQFF.

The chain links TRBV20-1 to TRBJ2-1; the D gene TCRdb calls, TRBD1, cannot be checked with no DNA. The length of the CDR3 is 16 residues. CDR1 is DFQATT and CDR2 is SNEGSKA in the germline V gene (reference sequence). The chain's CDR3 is CSARGVAGANYNEQFF.

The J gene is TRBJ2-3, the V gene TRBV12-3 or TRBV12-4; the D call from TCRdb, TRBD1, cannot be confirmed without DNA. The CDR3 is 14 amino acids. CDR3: CASSFLVGADTQYF.

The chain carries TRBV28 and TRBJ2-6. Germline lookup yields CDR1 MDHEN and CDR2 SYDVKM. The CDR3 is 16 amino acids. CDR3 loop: CASTQVGAPGANVLTF.

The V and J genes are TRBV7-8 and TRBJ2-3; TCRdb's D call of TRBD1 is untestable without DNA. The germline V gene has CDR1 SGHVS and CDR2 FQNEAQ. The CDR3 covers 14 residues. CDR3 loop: CASSLSGGGDTQYF. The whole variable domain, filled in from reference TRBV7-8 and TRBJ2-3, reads GAGVSQSPRYKVAKRGQDVALRCDPISGHVSLFWYQQALGQGPEFLTYFQNEAQLDKSGLPSDRFFAERPEGSVSTLKIQRTQQEDSAVYLCASSLSGGGDTQYFGPGTRLTVL.

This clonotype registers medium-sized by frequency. The CDR3: CASSLEARGPGTQYF. V and J are TRBV5-6 and TRBJ2-5; absent DNA, TCRdb's TRBD1 call cannot be checked. CDR1 SGHDT and CDR2 YYEEEE come from the germline V gene. The CDR3 is 15 residues long.

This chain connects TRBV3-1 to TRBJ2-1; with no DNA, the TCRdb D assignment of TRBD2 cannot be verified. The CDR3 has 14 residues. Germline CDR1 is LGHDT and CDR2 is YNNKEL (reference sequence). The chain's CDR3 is CASNRREGNNEQFF.

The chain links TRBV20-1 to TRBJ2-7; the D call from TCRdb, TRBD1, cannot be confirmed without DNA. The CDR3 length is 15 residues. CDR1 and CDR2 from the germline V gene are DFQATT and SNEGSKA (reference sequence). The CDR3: CSAGAGQLNSYEQYF.

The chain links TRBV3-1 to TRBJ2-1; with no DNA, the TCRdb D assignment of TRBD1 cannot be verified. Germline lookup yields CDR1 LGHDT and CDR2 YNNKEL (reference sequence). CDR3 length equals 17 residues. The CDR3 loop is CASSSRRSGSSYNEQFF.

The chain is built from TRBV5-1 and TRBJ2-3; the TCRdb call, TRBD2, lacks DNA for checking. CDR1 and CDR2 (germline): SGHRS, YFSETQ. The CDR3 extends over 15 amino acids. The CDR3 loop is CASSRGTSASDTQYF. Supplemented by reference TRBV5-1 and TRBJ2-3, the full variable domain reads KAGVTQTPRYLIKTRGQQVTLSCSPISGHRSVSWYQQTPGQGLQFLFEYFSETQRNKGNFPGRFSGRQFSNSRSEMNVSTLELGDSALYLCASSRGTSASDTQYFGPGTRLTVL.

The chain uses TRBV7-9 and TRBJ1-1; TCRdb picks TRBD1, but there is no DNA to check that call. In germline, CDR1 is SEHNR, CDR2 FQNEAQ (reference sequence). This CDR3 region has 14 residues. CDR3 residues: CASSLSGGNTEAFF.

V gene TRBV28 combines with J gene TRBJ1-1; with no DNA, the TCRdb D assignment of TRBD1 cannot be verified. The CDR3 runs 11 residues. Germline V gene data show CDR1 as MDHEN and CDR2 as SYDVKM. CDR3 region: CASSSSPGAFF.